The 19 T cell receptor beta chains listed next were all sequenced from one sample in a study of T cells in Graves' hyperthyroidism and ophthalmopathy. Amplification of TCR beta CDR3 regions used RNA as the template. First-round RT-PCR targeting the TCR CDR3 was performed with the HTBI primer set. Via MiXCR, TCRdb re-called the multiplex PCR reads, giving one row per CDR3 protein. The data contain a few hundred thousand distinct CDR3 sequences, less than 20% of them seen just once; the ten biggest clones take up 7.3%. Sequencing was carried out using blood. The origin of the receptors is a woman in her 30s with Graves' hyperthyroidism.

This clonotype was observed a handful of times. With a much larger clone just one base away, this may be a read error. The chain joins TRBV5-6 to TRBJ2-1, with D uncertain. Germline-derived CDR1 and CDR2 are SGHDT and YYEEEE. The CDR3 consists of 15 residues. This chain's CDR3 is CASSHLVGLHVEQSF. The CDR3 DNA reads TGTGCCAGCAGCCATCTAGTCGGTCTACATGTTGAGCAGTCCTTC.

This clonotype was counted at least ten times. The chain carries TRBV28 and TRBJ2-7; 11 bases are shared with TRBD2. CDR1 and CDR2 from the germline V gene are MDHEN and SYDVKM. The CDR3 covers 18 residues. The V and J ends lost 5 bases and 1 base, in that order; junction bases with no gene match: 13. Here the CDR3 DNA reads TGTGCCAGCAGTCCCATTTTCGGGGCTAGCGGGAGGTCCTACGAGCAGTACTTC. Its translation is CASSPIFGASGRSYEQYF.

In its sample, this clonotype was seen a few times. This chain links TRBV27 with TRBJ2-3; no firm D call. Germline CDR1 is MNHEY and CDR2 is SMNVEV (reference sequence). With 5 bases removed from V and 2 bases from J, the gap between germline ends came to 14 bases. The CDR3 runs to 15 residues. This chain's CDR3 is CASSPLGGLTDTQYF. The CDR3 nucleotides read TGTGCCAGCAGTCCTCTCGGCGGCCTCACAGATACGCAGTATTTT.

V gene TRBV7-6 combines with J gene TRBJ2-7; 9 bases fit TRBD1. V gave up 5 bases and J gave up 5 bases; unmatched junction bases: 7. This CDR3 is built from 14 residues. Germline V CDR1 and CDR2: SGHVS, FNYEAQ. The CDR3 region is CASSPLDRGHEQYF. The CDR3 region has the DNA TGTGCCAGCAGCCCCTTGGACAGGGGCCACGAGCAGTACTTC.

The rearrangement uses TRBV6-1 and TRBJ1-1; possibly TRBD1 for D (5 bases). The germline V gene encodes CDR1 MNHNS and CDR2 SASEGT. CDR3 size: 11 residues. Between the trimmed V and J ends, which lost 10 bases and 5 bases, there was a span of 11 bases. DNA of the CDR3: TGTGCCATTGGACGGGGGACTGAAGCTTTCTTT. Protein sequence: CAIGRGTEAFF.

This clonotype was found many times. The rearrangement uses TRBV6-2 or TRBV6-3 and TRBJ2-5; 7 bases align to TRBD2. V lost 4 bases to trimming and J lost 1 base; unmatched junction nucleotides: 15. Germline V gene lookup returns CDR1 MNHEY and CDR2 SVGEGT. The CDR3 runs to 18 residues. The CDR3 region is CASSSRLAPSGRQETQYF. Here the CDR3 DNA reads TGTGCCAGCAGTTCCCGACTAGCCCCAAGCGGGCGCCAAGAGACCCAGTACTTC.

This clonotype was seen ten or more times. The chain uses TRBV20-1 and TRBJ2-7; 10 nucleotides line up with TRBD2. Trimming at V came to 3 bases and at J to 4 bases, leaving 3 bases not matched to a gene. This CDR3 has 13 residues. Germline V gene data show CDR1 as DFQATT and CDR2 as SNEGSKA (reference sequence). The CDR3 coding sequence is TGCAGTGCTAGGGTAGCGGGAGGATACGAGCAGTACTTC. Translation: CSARVAGGYEQYF.

This clonotype was observed many times. The chain recombines TRBV7-9 with TRBJ2-1; D is possibly TRBD1 or TRBD2 (9 bases each). Trimming took off 4 bases at V and 6 bases at J, with 28 bases between the two ends. The CDR3 runs to 19 residues. CDR1 and CDR2 (germline): SEHNR, FQNEAQ (reference sequence). CDR3 bases: TGTGCCAGCAGCTACGGACAGGGGCGGCCTAGCGGGACTATCAATGAGCAGTTCTTC. Translating it yields CASSYGQGRPSGTINEQFF.

This clonotype was observed many times. The chain employs TRBV20-1 and TRBJ2-2, with 7 bases aligning to TRBD1. The germline V gene has CDR1 DFQATT and CDR2 SNEGSKA (reference sequence). The CDR3 contains 15 residues. Trimming removed 5 bases from V and 5 bases from J; junction bases left unmatched: 11. In nucleotides, the CDR3 is TGCAGTGCTCCTCATGAGGGGGCAGGAACCGGGGAGCTGTTTTTT. Translating it yields CSAPHEGAGTGELFF.

This clonotype was picked up many times. This sequence joins TRBV2 and TRBJ1-1; possibly TRBD1 for D (5 bases). Germline V gene data show CDR1 as SNHLY and CDR2 as FYNNEI. CDR3 size: 13 residues. V was trimmed by 8 bases and J by 6 bases, leaving 16 bases between them. For the CDR3, the DNA is TGTGCCAGCGAGCCCCCAGGGTTGGCTGAAGCTTTCTTT. Translating it yields CASEPPGLAEAFF. Complete variable domain (other parts from reference TRBV2 and TRBJ1-1): EPEVTQTPSHQVTQMGQEVILRCVPISNHLYFYWYRQILGQKVEFLVSFYNNEISEKSEIFDDQFSVERPDGSNFTLKIRSTKLEDSAMYFCASEPPGLAEAFFGQGTRLTVV.

The J gene is TRBJ1-2, the V gene TRBV29-1, with a possible D match to TRBD1 (5 bases). Trimming took 6 bases from V and 0 from J, leaving 11 bases between them. The germline V gene encodes CDR1 SQVTM and CDR2 ANQGSEA. The CDR3 consists of 13 residues. The CDR3 coding sequence is TGCAGCGTACCCCAGGGAGCTAACTATGGCTACACCTTC. It yields the protein CSVPQGANYGYTF.

Of note for this clonotype: A much bigger clone sits one base away, suggesting this may be a read error. This rearrangement joins TRBV24-1 to TRBJ1-5, with 7 bases that match TRBD1. CDR1 and CDR2 (germline): KGHDR, SFDVKD. The CDR3 spans 14 residues. CDR3 DNA sequence: TGTGGCACCAGAAGGAAGGGGGCAGGGGAGCCCCAGCATTTT. Protein: CGTRRKGAGEPQHF.

The rearrangement links TRBV9 to TRBJ2-1, with TRBD2 matching over 10 bases. CDR1 and CDR2 from the germline V gene are SGDLS and YYNGEE. Unmatched junction bases numbered 18, after V lost 7 bases and J lost 8 bases. The CDR3 runs 17 residues. CDR3 coding DNA: TGTGCCAGCGTAGGGGGGAGGAGCGGGAGGGCCTTGGATGAGCAGTTCTTC. This sequence encodes CASVGGRSGRALDEQFF.

Ten or more counts support this clonotype. J is TRBJ1-5 and V is TRBV12-3 or TRBV12-4; 8 bases align to TRBD1. The J segment lost 6 bases and the V segment lost 3 bases, leaving 7 bases of the junction unmatched. CDR3 length equals 15 residues. For the CDR3, the DNA is TGTGCCAGCAGTTTCTCCGGGACAGGCAGTCAGCCCCAGCATTTT. Translating it yields CASSFSGTGSQPQHF.

This clonotype was counted at least ten times. The J gene is TRBJ2-7, the V gene TRBV11-1; 11 bases are shared with TRBD1. Germline V gene data show CDR1 as SGHAT and CDR2 as FQDESV (reference sequence). CDR3 length equals 15 residues. With 3 bases clipped from V and 5 bases from J, the junction kept 6 bases outside the gene matches. CDR3: CASSFPPGQGDEQYF. In nucleotides, the CDR3 is TGTGCCAGCAGCTTCCCGCCGGGACAGGGGGACGAGCAGTACTTC.

The rearrangement uses TRBV9 and TRBJ2-7, with a possible D match to TRBD2 (5 bases). The CDR3 consists of 15 residues. Germline-derived CDR1 and CDR2 are SGDLS and YYNGEE. V was trimmed by 4 bases and J by 5 bases, leaving 19 bases between them. CDR3 residues: CASSIDLRGIHEQYF. In DNA, the CDR3 is TGTGCCAGCAGCATAGACCTACGGGGTATCCACGAGCAGTACTTC.

This clonotype showed up many times. V is TRBV6-2 or TRBV6-3 and J is TRBJ1-1; 9 positions agree with TRBD1. The V and J ends lost 0 bases and 3 bases, in that order; junction bases with no gene match: 2. CDR1 is MNHEY, CDR2 SVGEGT, per germline. CDR3 size: 15 residues. CDR3 amino acids: CASSYSRQGDTEAFF. The CDR3 nucleotides read TGTGCCAGCAGTTACTCGAGACAGGGGGACACTGAAGCTTTCTTT.

This chain uses TRBV24-1 with TRBJ2-2; weak D call: TRBD1 (5 bases). This CDR3 spans 14 amino acids. V dropped 5 bases and J dropped 3 bases, with 9 bases sitting between them. Per germline, CDR1 KGHDR and CDR2 SFDVKD. CDR3 sequence (DNA): TGTGCCACCAGTGGTATAGGGGACACCGGGGAGCTGTTTTTT. This encodes CATSGIGDTGELFF.

The chain combines TRBV27 with TRBJ2-1, with D perhaps matching TRBD2 (5 bases). Germline lookup yields CDR1 MNHEY and CDR2 SMNVEV (reference sequence). This CDR3 region has 15 residues. Trimming left V 2 bases short and J 1 base short, with 9 bases between. The CDR3 nucleotides read TGTGCCAGCAGTTTAGGGGAGAGGTCCTACAATGAGCAGTTCTTC. Its protein product is CASSLGERSYNEQFF.